The T cell receptor (beta chain) under discussion was sequenced for a study of blood T cell repertoires in COVID-19. In the study overall: Sites in the United States, Italy and Spain provided acute and convalescent COVID-19 samples.

Only in-frame clones appear in the TCRdb table, and some are missing; sequencing was by immunoSEQ multiplex PCR. The data contain roughly 50,000 clones, around 80% of them singletons. Deletions cut 4 bases from V and 6 bases from J, with 6 bases between. The CDR3 consists of 11 residues. Germline CDR1 SGHDN, CDR2 FVKESK. The receptor's source is a human donor with active or convalescent COVID-19. The donor label of this sample is uncertain. The chain links TRBV14 to TRBJ1-2; maybe TRBD1 (5 bases). The sequencing input was peripheral blood. The CDR3 sequence is CASSRGDGYTF. CDR3 coding DNA: TGTGCCAGCAGCCGGGGGGATGGCTACACCTTC.